This T cell receptor (beta chain) was captured by sequencing in a study of radiotherapy plus CTLA-4 blockade in lung cancer. Study background: Objective responses were seen in more than 15% of patients, disease control in 31%.

Turning to this clone: Its antigen is not identified.

Patients had chemo-refractory metastatic non-small-cell lung cancer and received focal radiation plus CTLA-4 blockade that used ipilimumab. Clones were read by immunoSEQ multiplex PCR, and TCRdb kept only the in-frame ones, dropping some. The top ten hold 9.5% to 10% of the sample, which has 77,000 or so clones, 70% to 85% seen once. The germline V and J ends were trimmed by 6 bases and 1 base, with 18 bases remaining between them. This CDR3 contains 16 residues. Germline V gene sequence: CDR1 MDHEN, CDR2 SYDVKM. Broader study findings: Tumor-derived TCR clones expanded in blood after radiotherapy plus ipilimumab. The best predictor of response was reported to be early blood T cell clone dynamics, with interferon-beta.

The receptor was derived from a human donor with non-small cell lung cancer whose response to radiotherapy plus ipilimumab could not be evaluated. The chain couples TRBV28 to TRBJ1-2, with D hard to call. Specimen: peripheral blood, collected from a patient treated with radiotherapy plus ipilimumab. The CDR3 region has the DNA TGTGCCAGCAGCCCCCTCTTTCGGGTCCATAACTATGGCTACACCTTC. This sequence encodes CASSPLFRVHNYGYTF.